Following are 20 T cell receptor beta chains from one sample sequenced in a study of OX40 agonist ivuxolimab in advanced cancers. The repertoire was sequenced with immunoSEQ multiplex PCR; TCRdb's copy has only in-frame clones and lacks some. The profile shows more than 50,000 clones, around 85% of them singletons. Sequencing was performed on CD4+ or CD8+ T cells sorted from blood, taken in a trial of the OX40 agonist ivuxolimab. The receptors derive from an adult with an advanced solid tumor such as melanoma, head and neck, liver or kidney cancer.

This clone was counted ten times or more. The J gene is TRBJ2-7, the V gene TRBV18; tentative D call: TRBD2 (5 bases). CDR3 length: 17 residues. Trimming removed 6 bases at V and 8 bases at J, with 29 bases between. From germline, CDR1 is KGHSH and CDR2 LQKENI. The CDR3 bases are TGTGCCAGCTCCCCGGGTATGAGGACCAGGCCTGAGGGAAAGCAGTACTTC. It is translated as CASSPGMRTRPEGKQYF.

The chain uses TRBV7-6 and TRBJ2-3, with D possibly matching TRBD2 (5 bases). Germline V CDR1 and CDR2: SGHVS, FNYEAQ. This CDR3 contains 15 residues. V was trimmed by 0 bases and J by 5 bases, leaving 12 bases between them. In nucleotides, the CDR3 is TGTGCCAGCAGCTTAGCCTTGCTTGAGGGAGATACGCAGTATTTT. The encoded protein is CASSLALLEGDTQYF.

The chain has TRBV7-2 and TRBJ2-7; tentatively, D is TRBD1 (5 bases). Germline lookup yields CDR1 SGHTA and CDR2 FQGNSA. The CDR3 length is 16 residues. V was clipped by 5 bases and J by 1 base, with 18 bases between them. CDR3 coding DNA: TGTGCCAGCAGCCCCCCGACAGACCAAGCTTCCTACGAGCAGTACTTC. Its translation is CASSPPTDQASYEQYF.

The V and J genes are TRBV27 and TRBJ2-7, with 10 positions matching TRBD1. V lost 6 bases and J lost 6; bases outside the gene matches: 11. Germline V gene data show CDR1 as MNHEY and CDR2 as SMNVEV (reference sequence). CDR3 length equals 15 residues. In nucleotides, the CDR3 is TGTGCCAGCAGCGGCCTGACAGGGGGCGCGTCCGAGCAGTACTTC. It encodes CASSGLTGGASEQYF.

V and J are TRBV9 and TRBJ2-1; weak D call: TRBD1 (5 bases). This CDR3 spans 15 amino acids. The germline V and J ends were trimmed by 6 bases and 0 bases, with 13 bases remaining between them. Germline values: CDR1 SGDLS, CDR2 YYNGEE. The CDR3 is CASTLTESSYNEQFF. CDR3 bases: TGTGCCAGCACCTTGACAGAGAGCTCCTACAATGAGCAGTTCTTC.

The chain uses TRBV2 and TRBJ2-6, with D perhaps matching TRBD2 (6 bases). This CDR3 is 19 amino acids long. CDR1 SNHLY and CDR2 FYNNEI come from the germline V gene. Trimming took off 0 bases at V and 0 bases at J, with 15 bases between the two ends. The CDR3 nucleotides read TGTGCCAGCAGTGAAGCGCCCCGGACTATCTTCTCTGGGGCCAACGTCCTGACTTTC. Translation: CASSEAPRTIFSGANVLTF.

The chain employs TRBV2 and TRBJ1-5, with TRBD1 matching 7 bases. V shed 3 bases, J shed 2 bases, and the junction held 1 base outside the gene matches. This CDR3 region has 14 residues. Germline CDR1 and CDR2: SNHLY and FYNNEI. In nucleotides, the CDR3 is TGTGCCAGCAGTGATCAGGGGGGCAATCAGCCCCAGCATTTT. This sequence encodes CASSDQGGNQPQHF.

The chain is built from TRBV7-3 and TRBJ2-5; TRBD1 or TRBD2 may be the D gene (5 bases each). The V end was cut by 5 bases, the J end by 5 bases, with 12 bases between. The length of the CDR3 is 13 residues. Germline CDR1 is SGHTA and CDR2 is FQGTGA. The CDR3 DNA follows: TGTGCCAGCAGCCCCAAATGGGGGGAGACCCAGTACTTC. As protein: CASSPKWGETQYF. The full variable domain, completed using reference TRBV7-3 and TRBJ2-5, is GAGVSQTPSNKVTEKGKYVELRCDPISGHTALYWYRQSLGQGPEFLIYFQGTGAADDSGLPNDRFFAVRPEGSVSTLKIQRTERGDSAVYLCASSPKWGETQYFGPGTRLLVL.

J is TRBJ1-4 and V is TRBV7-9, with no clear D. The germline V gene encodes CDR1 SEHNR and CDR2 FQNEAQ (reference sequence). V dropped 7 bases and J dropped 3 bases, with 18 bases sitting between them. The CDR3 sequence is 16 residues long. The CDR3 reads CASTRLPVVANEKLFF. The CDR3 region has the DNA TGTGCCAGCACCCGACTCCCGGTCGTGGCTAATGAAAAACTGTTTTTT.

The chain couples TRBV7-8 to TRBJ2-2; D is perhaps TRBD2 (5 bases). Trimming pared 10 bases from V and 3 bases from J, leaving 18 bases between. The CDR3 contains 15 residues. Germline loops: CDR1 SGHVS, CDR2 FQNEAQ. CDR3 amino acids: CATTRRGRDTGELFF. CDR3 DNA: TGTGCCACGACCCGTCGGGGTAGGGACACCGGGGAGCTGTTTTTT.

This clone was picked up one time. The chain has TRBV29-1 and TRBJ2-2; D gene uncertain. From germline, CDR1 is SQVTM and CDR2 ANQGSEA. Trimming cost V 5 bases and J 6 bases, with 7 bases left between them. The CDR3 totals 11 residues. The CDR3, as DNA: TGCAGCGTTCAAGGTCCCGGGGAGCTGTTTTTT. Translation: CSVQGPGELFF.

This clone has only one observation. The chain uses TRBV5-1 and TRBJ2-2, with D perhaps matching TRBD2 (6 bases). Germline values: CDR1 SGHRS, CDR2 YFSETQ. V was cut by 1 base and J by 4 bases, with 8 bases left in between. The CDR3 has 14 residues. In DNA form, the CDR3 reads TGCGCCAGCAGCTTGATCGGGGGCACCGGGGAGCTGTTTTTT. Its translation: CASSLIGGTGELFF.

The chain recombines TRBV5-4 with TRBJ1-2, with 8 bases aligning to TRBD1. The CDR3 covers 15 residues. V shed 4 bases and J 3 bases; nucleotides not matched to a gene: 8. Germline V gene data show CDR1 as SGHNT and CDR2 as YYREEE (reference sequence). The CDR3: CASSRPPGQDYGYTF. The CDR3 DNA reads TGTGCCAGCAGCAGACCCCCGGGACAGGACTATGGCTACACCTTC.

This clone was picked up one time. The chain has TRBV7-9 and TRBJ2-2, with 10 bases matching TRBD1. This CDR3 region has 17 residues. The germline gives CDR1 SEHNR, CDR2 FQNEAQ (reference sequence). Unmatched junction bases numbered 8, after V lost 5 bases and J lost 2 bases. The CDR3 DNA sequence: TGTGCCAGCAGCCTGACTGTGACAGGGGGCAACACCGGGGAGCTGTTTTTT. Encoded protein: CASSLTVTGGNTGELFF. The full variable domain, its missing parts supplied by reference TRBV7-9 and TRBJ2-2, is DTGVSQNPRHKITKRGQNVTFRCDPISEHNRLYWYRQTLGQGPEFLTYFQNEAQLEKSRLLSDRFSAERPKGSFSTLEIQRTEQGDSAMYLCASSLTVTGGNTGELFFGEGSRLTVL.

The genes are TRBV9 and TRBJ2-1; TRBD2 matches 8 bases. J lost 7 bases, V lost 3 bases, and 6 bases had no gene match. Germline loops: CDR1 SGDLS, CDR2 YYNGEE. CDR3 length equals 14 residues. The CDR3 nucleotides read TGTGCCAGCAGCGCCGCCGGGACTAGGAATGAGCAGTTCTTC. The encoded protein is CASSAAGTRNEQFF.

A single count supports this clone. CDR3: CASSFGWPGPGGYTF. As DNA, the CDR3 is TGTGCCAGCAGTTTCGGTTGGCCCGGGCCTGGTGGCTACACCTTC. The J gene is TRBJ1-2, the V gene TRBV28, with D unresolved. V lost 3 bases and J 7 bases, leaving 18 bases between the germline ends. Germline V lookup: CDR1 MDHEN, CDR2 SYDVKM. The CDR3 totals 15 residues.

The gene calls are TRBV9 and TRBJ2-2, with TRBD1 identical over 7 bases. This CDR3 is built from 15 residues. Germline CDR1 and CDR2: SGDLS and YYNGEE. The J segment lost 5 bases and the V segment lost 3 bases, leaving 7 bases of the junction unmatched. CDR3: CASSDDRVRTGELFF. The CDR3 DNA is TGTGCCAGCAGCGATGACAGGGTTAGAACCGGGGAGCTGTTTTTT.

This clone showed up just a few times. The V call is TRBV6-7, the J call TRBJ1-1, with D uncertain. TRBV6-7 counts as an open reading frame of uncertain function. This CDR3 region has 15 residues. The V and J ends lost 0 bases and 3 bases respectively, with 11 bases between them. The CDR3 DNA sequence: TGTGCCAGCAGTTACTCAGGGAAGGGCGACACTGAAGCTTTCTTT. It specifies CASSYSGKGDTEAFF.

V and J are TRBV7-3 and TRBJ2-4, with a weak D call TRBD1 (5 bases). CDR1 is SGHTA, CDR2 FQGTGA, per germline. This CDR3 has 16 amino acids. V gave up 0 bases and J gave up 1 base, with 10 bases separating them. CDR3 sequence: CASSLTGKGAKNIQYF. The CDR3 DNA reads TGTGCCAGCAGCTTAACAGGGAAGGGGGCCAAAAACATTCAGTACTTC.

As to this clone: One end of the junction fails to match germline, which may point to a read error. The rearrangement uses TRBV5-1 and TRBJ1-6; a possible D gene is TRBD1 (5 bases). This CDR3 comprises 14 residues. Germline loops: CDR1 SGHRS, CDR2 YFSETQ. The CDR3 reads CASSLWGGESPLHF. The CDR3 DNA is TGTGCCAGCAGCTTGTGGGGAGGGGAATCACCCCTCCACTTT.